A selection of T cell receptor beta chains follows, all from one sample in a study of control samples from healthy donors and cancer patients. The protocol was immunoSEQ multiplex PCR, while the TCRdb copy is restricted to in-frame clones and leaves out a portion. This table holds 40,000 to 55,000 clones, approximately 70% found once. The sequenced sample was formalin-fixed, paraffin-embedded tissue. The receptor source for this set is a male donor with melanoma. The CDR3 runs from the conserved cysteine through the conserved F or W. The D gene is left open where the match is weak. Expanded clones get a size class; other rows say once, few or many, or leave the size out.

size	V	J	D	DNA	CDR3
NA	TRBV7-8	TRBJ2-1	TRBD2	TGTGCCAGCAGCTCGCGGGAGGTGGGCTACAATGAGCAGTTCTTC	CASSSREVGYNEQFF
NA	TRBV20-1	TRBJ1-2	NA	TGCAGTGCTGGCCTTAACTATGGCTACACCTTC	CSAGLNYGYTF
once	TRBV18	TRBJ1-1	NA	TGTGCCAGCTCACCTGATACAATTGAAGCTTTCTTT	CASSPDTIEAFF
NA	TRBV21-1	TRBJ1-2	NA	TGTGCCAATGCCGGGGGACACCTTAACTATGGCTACACCTTC	CANAGGHLNYGYTF
once	TRBV6-4	TRBJ2-4	TRBD1	TGTGCCAGCAGTGAAGGACAGGCCCTCTGGGTTCAGTACTTC	CASSEGQALWVQYF
NA	TRBV3-1/TRBV3-2	TRBJ2-7	NA	TGTGCCAGCAGCCAAGATACACGGGGGAAAGAGCAGTACTTC	CASSQDTRGKEQYF
NA	TRBV5-1	TRBJ2-1	NA	TGCGCCAGCAGCCCCCCCGGACGGTACAATGAGCAGTTCTTC	CASSPPGRYNEQFF
few	TRBV10-3	TRBJ1-3	NA	TGTGCCATCAGTGGAGGACACAACACCATATATTTT	CAISGGHNTIYF
NA	TRBV10-2	TRBJ1-6	NA	TGCGCCAGCAGTGAGAGGGAGAGTACACCCCTCCACTTT	CASSERESTPLHF
NA	TRBV6-5	TRBJ1-4	NA	TGTGCCAGCAGAAAGAACCAATTTAATGAAAAACTGTTTTTT	CASRKNQFNEKLFF
NA	TRBV5-4	TRBJ2-5	TRBD2	TGTGCCAGCAGCTTGCCCCTAGCGGGGAAAGAGACCCAGTACTTC	CASSLPLAGKETQYF
few	TRBV27	TRBJ1-6	NA	TGTGCCAGCGGACGGCCTGGCTCCTATAATTCACCCCTCCACTTT	CASGRPGSYNSPLHF
NA	TRBV6-5	TRBJ2-2	NA	TGTGCCAGCGGAGGGGACAGCAACACCGGGGAGCTGTTTTTT	CASGGDSNTGELFF
many	TRBV6-6	TRBJ1-5	NA	TGTGCCAGCAGTTACTTGCCCACCAATCAGCCCCAGCATTTT	CASSYLPTNQPQHF
NA	TRBV19	TRBJ2-7	NA	TGTGCCAGTACCCCCGCCTTAGGGGACTACGAGCAGTACTTC	CASTPALGDYEQYF
NA	TRBV27	TRBJ2-3	NA	TGTGCCAGCAGTCCACTCGCCTATAGCACAGATACGCAGTATTTT	CASSPLAYSTDTQYF
NA	TRBV21-1	TRBJ1-2	NA	TGTGCCAGCAGCAAAGCGCCCGGTCCTCCGGGGGACTATGGCTACACCTTC	CASSKAPGPPGDYGYTF
NA	TRBV5-1	TRBJ2-4	NA	TGCGCCAGCAGCCGGTTGGGACGCGGGGAGGCCAAAAACATTCAGTACTTC	CASSRLGRGEAKNIQYF
NA	TRBV24-1	TRBJ2-1	NA	TGTGCCACCAGTGATCTGCCTGGGTACAATGAGCAGTTCTTC	CATSDLPGYNEQFF
NA	TRBV27	TRBJ2-2	NA	TGTGCCAGCAGTTTTGTAGGGGGGCGGCCCGGGGAGCTGTTTTTT	CASSFVGGRPGELFF
NA	TRBV19	TRBJ2-5	NA	TGTGCCAGTAGACGGACAGCTCCAGGACTAGAGACCCAGTACTTC	CASRRTAPGLETQYF
NA	TRBV15	TRBJ2-7	NA	TGTGCCACCAGCAGGGCCCCCCGGTCTACAGGGAACTACGAGCAGTACTTC	CATSRAPRSTGNYEQYF
NA	TRBV10-3	TRBJ1-5	TRBD1	TGTGCCATCAGTGCGGCAGGGGGTAGCAATCAGCCCCAGCATTTT	CAISAAGGSNQPQHF
few	TRBV7-9	TRBJ2-7	TRBD1	TGTGCCAGCAGCCGGGACAGTTACAACGAGCAGTACTTC	CASSRDSYNEQYF
NA	TRBV9	TRBJ2-3	TRBD2	TGTGCCAGCGGCGGGAGAGGGGGCACAGATACGCAGTATTTT	CASGGRGGTDTQYF
NA	TRBV7-8	TRBJ2-5	NA	TGTGCCAGCAGCTTAGGGGCGGGACTCCAAGAGACCCAGTACTTC	CASSLGAGLQETQYF
NA	TRBV29-1	TRBJ2-3	TRBD2	TGCAGCGTTTCTAGCGGGAGCGGGACAGATACGCAGTATTTT	CSVSSGSGTDTQYF
NA	TRBV19	TRBJ2-3	TRBD2	TGTGCCAGTAGCTCAGAAGCGGGAGAGGGAGATACGCAGTATTTT	CASSSEAGEGDTQYF
NA	TRBV7-3	TRBJ2-3	NA	TGTGCCAGCAGCTTAACGGCCGGGGGAAGGGATACGCAGTATTTT	CASSLTAGGRDTQYF
NA	TRBV3-1/TRBV3-2	TRBJ2-3	TRBD2	TGTGCCAGCAGCCAAGGGGGACTAGCGGCAGATACGCAGTATTTT	CASSQGGLAADTQYF
NA	TRBV25-1	TRBJ2-6	TRBD1	TGTGCCAGCAGTGAGTCGGGGACAGGGGGCGCTGGGGTCAACGTCCTGACTTTC	CASSESGTGGAGVNVLTF
medium-sized	TRBV7-9	TRBJ2-3	TRBD2	TGTGCCAGCAGCTCAACTAGCGTCTACACAGATACGCAGTATTTT	CASSSTSVYTDTQYF
NA	TRBV5-6	TRBJ2-5	TRBD2	TGTGCCAGCAGCTTGGGTGCTAGCGGAGATTATAAAGAGACCCAGTACTTC	CASSLGASGDYKETQYF
NA	TRBV4-2	TRBJ2-4	TRBD2	TGTGCCAGCAGCCAAGCGGTGCGGGAGGGGGTAAACATTCAGTACTTC	CASSQAVREGVNIQYF
many	TRBV24-1	TRBJ2-1	NA	TGTGCCACCAGTGATTTCTCGGAGGATGAGCAGTTCTTC	CATSDFSEDEQFF
NA	TRBV7-6	TRBJ1-1	TRBD1	TGTGCCAGCAGCGTCGGACAGGGGAAGAACACTGAAGCTTTCTTT	CASSVGQGKNTEAFF
NA	TRBV7-3	TRBJ2-2	NA	TGTGCCAGCAGCTTACGCGGGGAGTACACCGGGGAGCTGTTTTTT	CASSLRGEYTGELFF
NA	TRBV9	TRBJ2-2	NA	TGTGCCAGCAGCCCCCATGGAGGGGACGGGAAGCTGTTTTTT	CASSPHGGDGKLFF
NA	TRBV29-1	TRBJ2-5	NA	TGCAGCGTTGGGGGGGGCCCGGATACCCAGTACTTC	CSVGGGPDTQYF
few	TRBV2	TRBJ2-4	NA	TGTGCCAGCAGCACAGGGACAAACATTCAGTACTTC	CASSTGTNIQYF
NA	TRBV19	TRBJ1-6	NA	TGTGCCAGTAGTATAGCCGGACGACGTAATTCACCCCTCCACTTT	CASSIAGRRNSPLHF
NA	TRBV2	TRBJ2-7	TRBD2	TGTGCCAGCAGTACTAGCGGGAGTTTCAACGACGAGCAGTACTTC	CASSTSGSFNDEQYF
once	TRBV28	TRBJ2-3	NA	TGTGCCAGCAGTCGACAGAGGCGGGACACAGATACGCAGTATTTT	CASSRQRRDTDTQYF
NA	TRBV6-4	TRBJ2-7	TRBD2	TGTGCCAGCACCCATCCGGGACTAGGAACCTACGAGCAGTACTTC	CASTHPGLGTYEQYF
NA	TRBV6-1	TRBJ2-5	NA	TGTGCCAGCAGTGAAACAGGGTGGGCCCAAGAGACCCAGTACTTC	CASSETGWAQETQYF
NA	TRBV4-1	TRBJ1-4	NA	TGCGCCAGCAGCCAAGAGCCAGGGCTAAGGATTGATTATGAAAAACTGTTTTTT	CASSQEPGLRIDYEKLFF